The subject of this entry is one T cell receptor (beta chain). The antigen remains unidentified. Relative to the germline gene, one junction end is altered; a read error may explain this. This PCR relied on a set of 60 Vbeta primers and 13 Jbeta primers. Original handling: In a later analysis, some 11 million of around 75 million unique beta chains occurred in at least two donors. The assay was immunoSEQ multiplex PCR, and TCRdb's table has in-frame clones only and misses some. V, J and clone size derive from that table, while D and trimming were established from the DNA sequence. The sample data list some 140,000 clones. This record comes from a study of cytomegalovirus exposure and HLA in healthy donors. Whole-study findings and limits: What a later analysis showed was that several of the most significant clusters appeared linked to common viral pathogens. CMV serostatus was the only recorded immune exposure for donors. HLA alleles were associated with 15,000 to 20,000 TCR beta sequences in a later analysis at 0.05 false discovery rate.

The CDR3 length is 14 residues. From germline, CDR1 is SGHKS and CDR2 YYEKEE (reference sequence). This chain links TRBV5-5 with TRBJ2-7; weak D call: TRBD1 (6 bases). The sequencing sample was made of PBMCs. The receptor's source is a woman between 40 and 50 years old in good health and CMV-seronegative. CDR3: CASNLSGVTYEQYF. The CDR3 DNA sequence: TGTGCCAGCAACTTGTCAGGGGTAACCTACGAGCAGTACTTC. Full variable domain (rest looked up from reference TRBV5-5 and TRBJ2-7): DAGVTQSPTHLIKTRGQQVTLRCSPISGHKSVSWYQQVLGQGPQFIFQYYEKEERGRGNFPDRFSARQFPNYSSELNVNALLLGDSALYLCASNLSGVTYEQYFGPGTRLTVT.